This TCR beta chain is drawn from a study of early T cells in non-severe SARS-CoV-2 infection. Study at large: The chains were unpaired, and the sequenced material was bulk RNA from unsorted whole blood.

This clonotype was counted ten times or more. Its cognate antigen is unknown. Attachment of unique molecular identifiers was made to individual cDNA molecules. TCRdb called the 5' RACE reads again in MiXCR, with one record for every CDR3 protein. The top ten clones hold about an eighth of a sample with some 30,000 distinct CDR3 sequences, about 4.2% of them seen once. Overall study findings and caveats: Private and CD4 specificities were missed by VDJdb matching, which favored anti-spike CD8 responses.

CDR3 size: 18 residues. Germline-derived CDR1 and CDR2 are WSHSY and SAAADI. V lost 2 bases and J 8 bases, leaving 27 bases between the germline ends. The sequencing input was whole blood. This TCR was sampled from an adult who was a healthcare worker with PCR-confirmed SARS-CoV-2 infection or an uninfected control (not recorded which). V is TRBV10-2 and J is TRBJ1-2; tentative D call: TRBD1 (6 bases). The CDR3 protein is CASSEGFGSGAIPEGYTF. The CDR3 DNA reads TGCGCCAGCAGTGAGGGGTTCGGTTCAGGGGCCATTCCGGAGGGCTACACCTTC.